This T cell receptor (beta chain) appears in the sequencing data of a study of control samples from healthy donors and cancer patients. Sequencing used immunoSEQ multiplex PCR; TCRdb keeps in-frame clones, though not all of them. The sample consists of roughly 120,000 clones, roughly nine tenths of them appearing once. This clone was counted a few times. The V segment lost 0 bases and the J segment 1 base; nucleotides outside the gene matches: 4. From germline, CDR1 is SGHRS and CDR2 YFSETQ. The CDR3 is 16 residues long. The chain carries TRBV5-1 and TRBJ2-1; 7 nucleotides match TRBD2. This clonotype originated in a woman aged 45 to 65 with colorectal cancer. The sample taken for sequencing was PBMCs. The CDR3, as DNA: TGCGCCAGCAGCTTGGGAGAGCGGGGATCCTACAATGAGCAGTTCTTC. Translating it yields CASSLGERGSYNEQFF.